Following are 28 T cell receptor beta chains from one sample sequenced in a study of T-cell reconstitution after alpha-beta-depleted transplantation in children. Using unique molecular identifiers, the investigators prepared the TCRbeta library. TCRdb re-called the PCR reads through MiXCR, storing one row per CDR3 protein. The profile shows thousands of distinct CDR3 sequences, under 30% of them singletons. Sequencing was performed on PBMCs, mostly from graft donor cells, taken 60 days after TCRalphabeta/CD19-depleted stem cell transplant. The receptors originated from a male patient aged 2-15 years who had a stem cell transplant for acute myeloid leukemia, so the T cells may come from the graft donor.

This clonotype was counted ten times or more. The rearrangement links TRBV7-9 to TRBJ1-1, with 9 bases identical to TRBD1. With 5 bases clipped from V and 2 bases from J, the junction kept 3 bases outside the gene matches. From germline, CDR1 is SEHNR and CDR2 FQNEAQ (reference sequence). The CDR3 totals 14 residues. CDR3 amino acids: CASSRTGANTEAFF. The CDR3 DNA follows: TGTGCCAGCAGCCGGACAGGGGCAAACACTGAAGCTTTCTTT.

As to this clonotype: A much more abundant neighbour one base away suggests this may be a read error. The chain combines TRBV19 with TRBJ2-7; a possible D gene is TRBD2 (6 bases). The germline gives CDR1 LNHDA, CDR2 SQIVND (reference sequence). This CDR3 comprises 14 residues. In nucleotides, the CDR3 is TGTGCCAGTAGCCGTGCTGCGGGGATCTACGGGCAGTACTTC. Its translation is CASSRAAGIYGQYF. The full variable domain, with the rest looked up from reference TRBV19 and TRBJ2-7, is DGGITQSPKYLFRKEGQNVTLSCEQNLNHDAMYWYRQDPGQGLRLIYYSQIVNDFQKGDIAEGYSVSREKKESFPLTVTSAQKNPTAFYLCASSRAAGIYGQYFGPGTRLTVT.

This clonotype was counted ten times or more. The chain has TRBV7-9 and TRBJ1-1, with D possibly TRBD1 on 5 matching bases. V was pared by 3 bases and J by 3 bases, with 8 bases between. The CDR3 loop spans 13 amino acids. Germline V lookup: CDR1 SEHNR, CDR2 FQNEAQ (reference sequence). In nucleotides, the CDR3 is TGTGCCAGCAGCTTCGGGGGGGACACTGAAGCTTTCTTT. Translation: CASSFGGDTEAFF.

By share, this clonotype ranks as large. V gene TRBV10-3 combines with J gene TRBJ1-4; unclear D gene. Trimming shortened V by 8 bases and J by 0 bases, and 7 bases separated the two germline ends. The germline V gene has CDR1 ENHRY and CDR2 SYGVKD. The CDR3 is made up of 13 amino acids. The CDR3 nucleotides read TGTGCCATCTCCCCTGCAACTAATGAAAAACTGTTTTTT. It encodes CAISPATNEKLFF.

This clonotype was detected ten times or more. The chain employs TRBV11-1 and TRBJ2-5; TRBD2 might be the D (6 bases). This CDR3 comprises 15 residues. V lost 4 bases and J 0 bases, leaving 12 bases between the germline ends. CDR1 and CDR2 (germline): SGHAT, FQDESV (reference sequence). CDR3 nucleotides: TGTGCCAGCAGCTCCCCGCGGGGTCACCAAGAGACCCAGTACTTC. Amino acids: CASSSPRGHQETQYF.

This clonotype was seen at least ten times. The V and J genes are TRBV29-1 and TRBJ2-5; D is unclear. Germline lookup yields CDR1 SQVTM and CDR2 ANQGSEA. The CDR3 extends over 13 amino acids. Trimming pared 7 bases from V and 2 bases from J, leaving 14 bases between. CDR3 amino acids: CSAVERQQETQYF. The CDR3 nucleotides read TGCAGCGCAGTAGAACGGCAGCAAGAGACCCAGTACTTC.

The rearrangement joins TRBV25-1 to TRBJ2-3; D gene unclear. The CDR3 spans 13 residues. Germline V gene sequence: CDR1 MGHDK, CDR2 SYGVNS. V gave up 0 bases and J gave up 8 bases, with 9 bases separating them. CDR3 bases: TGTGCCAGCAGTGAATATGGCCCAGGTACGCAGTATTTT. Translating it yields CASSEYGPGTQYF.

This clonotype was counted many times. The chain employs TRBV7-9 and TRBJ1-2; D is ambiguous. CDR3 size: 12 residues. Looked up from germline, CDR1 is SEHNR and CDR2 is FQNEAQ (reference sequence). The V and J ends lost 3 bases and 1 base respectively, with 3 bases between them. DNA of the CDR3: TGTGCCAGCAGCTTCCTTAACTATGGCTACACCTTC. Its translation: CASSFLNYGYTF.

This clonotype has at least ten counts. This CDR3 reads CASSYSRGDYEQYF. CDR3 in DNA: TGTGCCAGCAGTTACTCACGTGGGGACTACGAGCAGTACTTC. The genes are TRBV6-5 and TRBJ2-7; D call uncertain. V was trimmed by 0 bases and J by 3 bases, leaving 9 bases between them. Germline assignment: CDR1 MNHEY and CDR2 SVGAGI. The CDR3 length is 14 residues.

The gene calls are TRBV6-4 and TRBJ2-7; D possibly corresponds to TRBD2 (6 bases). V lost 3 bases and J 3 bases, leaving 15 bases between the germline ends. In germline, CDR1 is MRHNA, CDR2 SNTAGT. The CDR3 has 15 amino acids. The CDR3 DNA reads as TGTGCCAGCAGTGAGGAACGGGAGTACGACTACGAGCAGTACTTC. It specifies CASSEEREYDYEQYF.

The chain links TRBV28 to TRBJ1-1; D not resolved. In germline, CDR1 is MDHEN, CDR2 SYDVKM. V was trimmed by 10 bases and J by 1 base, leaving 16 bases between them. This CDR3 contains 14 residues. CDR3 nucleotides: TGTGCCATCAGCCCCGGGCTCGAGAACACTGAAGCTTTCTTT. It translates to CAISPGLENTEAFF. Filled out from reference TRBV28 and TRBJ1-1, the complete variable domain reads DVKVTQSSRYLVKRTGEKVFLECVQDMDHENMFWYRQDPGLGLRLIYFSYDVKMKEKGDIPEGYSVSREKKERFSLILESASTNQTSMYLCAISPGLENTEAFFGQGTRLTVV.

This clonotype is termed hyperexpanded (1% or more). The CDR3: CATSREATALYNEQFF. For the CDR3, the DNA is TGTGCCACCAGCAGAGAGGCGACCGCTTTATACAATGAGCAGTTCTTC. The J gene is TRBJ2-1, the V gene TRBV15; D is unclear. Per germline, CDR1 LNHNV and CDR2 YYDKDF (reference sequence). V lost 0 bases and J 4 bases, leaving 13 bases between the germline ends. The CDR3 extends over 16 amino acids.

By share, this clonotype ranks as large. The chain joins TRBV20-1 to TRBJ2-5, with a weak D call TRBD2 (6 bases). This CDR3 region has 13 residues. Germline V gene data show CDR1 as DFQATT and CDR2 as SNEGSKA (reference sequence). Between the trimmed V and J ends, which lost 4 bases and 0 bases, there was a span of 9 bases. For the CDR3, the DNA is TGCAGTGCTACCAGCGGGTACCAAGAGACCCAGTACTTC. Residues: CSATSGYQETQYF.

The chain joins TRBV3-1 to TRBJ2-1, with 7 nucleotides matching TRBD2. The CDR3 length is 19 residues. V shed 8 bases, J shed 0 bases, and the junction held 19 bases outside the gene matches. Germline loops: CDR1 LGHDT, CDR2 YNNKEL (reference sequence). DNA of the CDR3: TGTGCCAGCTCCCAACATCTCGGGAATCCGGGAGGCTCCTACAATGAGCAGTTCTTC. Translated: CASSQHLGNPGGSYNEQFF.

For this clonotype: Since the CDR3 does not end with the conserved phenylalanine or tryptophan, this likely comes from a read error. The DNA is left out, because the CDR3 cannot be placed on it with certainty; the CDR3 is given as TCRdb lists it. The chain carries TRBV28 and TRBJ1-1; TRBD1 is taken as the D call from the table, unchecked against the DNA. Germline V gene lookup returns CDR1 MDHEN and CDR2 SYDVKM. The CDR3 spans 16 residues, counting both ends. CDR3 in amino acids: CAMGPGLLCWALLCFL.

This clonotype was seen at least ten times. The genes are TRBV10-3 and TRBJ2-7; 9 positions agree with TRBD2. This CDR3 has 17 amino acids. Germline CDR1 and CDR2: ENHRY and SYGVKD. V lost 4 bases, J lost 7 bases, and 17 bases stayed unmatched. CDR3 sequence (DNA): TGTGCCATCAGTGCCACTAGGGGGAGTAGCGGGAGTGATGAGCAGTACTTC. Translating gives CAISATRGSSGSDEQYF.

This clonotype has ten or more counts. This chain connects TRBV10-3 to TRBJ1-2; D gene uncertain. This CDR3 has 12 residues. Trimming pared 6 bases from V and 6 bases from J, leaving 11 bases between. Germline V CDR1 and CDR2: ENHRY, SYGVKD. The CDR3 here is CAIRDPPDGYTF. The CDR3 DNA follows: TGTGCCATCAGGGACCCTCCGGATGGCTACACCTTC.

The gene calls are TRBV5-6 and TRBJ1-1; D ambiguous. This CDR3 is 13 amino acids long. CDR1 is SGHDT, CDR2 YYEEEE, per germline. Trimming removed 2 bases at V and 1 base at J, with 6 bases between. CDR3 amino acids: CASSFPENTEAFF. The CDR3 nucleotides read TGTGCCAGCAGCTTCCCGGAGAACACTGAAGCTTTCTTT.

This clonotype occurred many times. The chain carries TRBV3-1 and TRBJ2-3, with 12 positions matching TRBD2. Germline CDR1 and CDR2: LGHDT and YNNKEL (reference sequence). Trimming removed 4 bases from V and 4 bases from J; junction bases left unmatched: 6. The length of the CDR3 is 16 residues. The DNA for the CDR3 is TGTGCCAGCAGCCGAATGACTAGCGGGAGATCAGATACGCAGTATTTT. Encoded protein: CASSRMTSGRSDTQYF.

The chain links TRBV5-1 to TRBJ1-4; no clear D. This CDR3 has 15 amino acids. Germline CDR1 is SGHRS and CDR2 is YFSETQ. The V gene lost 0 bases and the J gene lost 3 bases, with 9 bases spanning the gap. The CDR3 DNA follows: TGCGCCAGCAGCTTGGGGGCAGGTCCTAATGAAAAACTGTTTTTT. Translating gives CASSLGAGPNEKLFF.

Within the sample, this clonotype is medium-sized. The gene calls are TRBV6-5 and TRBJ2-3, with 8 bases aligning to TRBD1. Germline V gene data show CDR1 as MNHEY and CDR2 as SVGAGI. The CDR3 loop spans 14 amino acids. Trimming at V came to 8 bases and at J to 6 bases, leaving 10 bases not matched to a gene. CDR3 in DNA: TGTGCCAGCCGGCCAGGGGGCGCCGTCGATACGCAGTATTTT. Translating gives CASRPGGAVDTQYF.

The V and J genes are TRBV20-1 and TRBJ2-4, with no clear D. V was cut by 5 bases and J by 9 bases, with 11 bases left in between. Germline V CDR1 and CDR2: DFQATT, SNEGSKA (reference sequence). The CDR3 runs to 11 residues. CDR3 sequence: CSARLSGIQYF. The CDR3, as DNA: TGCAGTGCTCGCCTCTCGGGCATTCAGTACTTC.

The V call is TRBV13, the J call TRBJ1-5; D not certain. V was pared by 9 bases and J by 5 bases, with 17 bases between. Germline V gene sequence: CDR1 PRHDT, CDR2 FYEKMQ (reference sequence). This CDR3 is built from 14 residues. This chain's CDR3 is CARGPGDRDQPQHF. The CDR3, as DNA: TGTGCCAGGGGCCCCGGCGACCGGGATCAGCCCCAGCATTTT.

This clonotype was found many times. J is TRBJ1-4 and V is TRBV3-1; 8 bases map to TRBD1. Germline loops: CDR1 LGHDT, CDR2 YNNKEL (reference sequence). Unmatched junction bases numbered 11, after V lost 6 bases and J lost 8 bases. The CDR3 totals 15 residues. Written as DNA, the CDR3 is TGTGCCAGCAGGGAAGACAGGGGAGAAGGAGAAAAACTGTTTTTT. This codes for CASREDRGEGEKLFF.

This clonotype came up many times. The genes are TRBV5-1 and TRBJ1-5; 7 nucleotides agree with TRBD1. This CDR3 has 16 residues. Germline V gives CDR1 SGHRS, CDR2 YFSETQ. The ends lost 3 bases at V and 5 bases at J; junction bases unmatched: 11. The CDR3 DNA reads as TGCGCCAGCAGCTCCACCCGGGGACAGCCGGATCAGCCCCAGCATTTT. Translating it yields CASSSTRGQPDQPQHF.

This clonotype showed up many times. The CDR3 DNA sequence: TGCAGTGCTAGAGATGGGGGGAGAGTCACAGATACGCAGTATTTT. Its translation: CSARDGGRVTDTQYF. V gene TRBV20-1 combines with J gene TRBJ2-3; D is perhaps TRBD2 (6 bases). The V end was cut by 0 bases, the J end by 2 bases, with 12 bases between. There are 15 residues in the CDR3. CDR1 and CDR2 (germline): DFQATT, SNEGSKA (reference sequence).

The CDR3 nucleotides are TGTGCCTCCTTTAGCGGGGCCCATTCGGGGGAGCAGTTCTTC. It encodes CASFSGAHSGEQFF. The gene calls are TRBV19 and TRBJ2-1, with 8 bases matching TRBD2. Per the germline V gene, CDR1 is LNHDA and CDR2 is SQIVND (reference sequence). The CDR3 loop spans 14 amino acids. Trimming cost V 11 bases and J 10 bases; bases outside gene matches: 16.

V and J are TRBV15 and TRBJ1-2, with D possibly being TRBD1 (5 bases). This CDR3 has 12 amino acids. The V end lost 8 bases, the J end lost 0 bases, and 7 bases lay between the germline ends. CDR1 is LNHNV, CDR2 YYDKDF, per germline (reference sequence). CDR3: CATQGSNYGYTF. The CDR3 bases are TGTGCCACCCAGGGATCTAACTATGGCTACACCTTC.